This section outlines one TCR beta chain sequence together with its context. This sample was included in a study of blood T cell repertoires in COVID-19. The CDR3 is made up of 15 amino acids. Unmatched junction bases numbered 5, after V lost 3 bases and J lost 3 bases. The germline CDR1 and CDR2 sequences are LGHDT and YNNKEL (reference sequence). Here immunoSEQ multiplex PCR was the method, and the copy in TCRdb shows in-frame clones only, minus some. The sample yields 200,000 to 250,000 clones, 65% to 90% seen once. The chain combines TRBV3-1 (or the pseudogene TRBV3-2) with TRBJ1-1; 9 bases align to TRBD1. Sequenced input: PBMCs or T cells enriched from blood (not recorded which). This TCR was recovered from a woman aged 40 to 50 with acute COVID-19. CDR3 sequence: CASSQNGQGYTEAFF. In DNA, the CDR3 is TGTGCCAGCAGCCAGAATGGACAGGGGTACACTGAAGCTTTCTTT.